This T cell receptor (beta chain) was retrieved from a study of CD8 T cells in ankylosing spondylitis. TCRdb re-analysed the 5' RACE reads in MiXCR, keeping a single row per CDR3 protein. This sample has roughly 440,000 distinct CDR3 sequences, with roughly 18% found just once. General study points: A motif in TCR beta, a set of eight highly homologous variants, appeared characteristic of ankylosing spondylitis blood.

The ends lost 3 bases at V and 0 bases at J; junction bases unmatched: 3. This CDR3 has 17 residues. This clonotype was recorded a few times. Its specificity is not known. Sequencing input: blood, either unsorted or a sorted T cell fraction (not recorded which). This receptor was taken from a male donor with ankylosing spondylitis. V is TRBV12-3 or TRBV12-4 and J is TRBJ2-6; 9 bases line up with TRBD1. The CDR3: CASSFGTGSSGANVLTF. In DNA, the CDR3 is TGTGCCAGCAGTTTCGGGACAGGGAGCTCTGGGGCCAACGTCCTGACTTTC.